These 6 T cell receptor beta chains were all obtained from the same sample, sequenced in a study of Graves' ophthalmopathy and Graves' hyperthyroidism. Investigators amplified TCR beta CDR3 regions from RNA transcripts. HTBI primers primed a first-round RT-PCR, and a second-round multiplex PCR followed. Each CDR3 protein gets one entry after TCRdb re-called the multiplex PCR reads with MiXCR. Of over a million distinct CDR3 sequences detected, about 35% appear once; the ten largest clones hold roughly 10%. Specimen: peripheral blood or thyroid tissue (not recorded which). These TCRs come from an adult man with Graves' hyperthyroidism.

This clonotype was seen ten or more times. The chain couples TRBV7-8 to TRBJ1-5; weak D call: TRBD1 (6 bases). The V gene's germline CDR1 is SGHVS and CDR2 FQNEAQ. This CDR3 spans 17 amino acids. V was shortened by 2 bases and J by 6 bases, with 20 bases between the two germline ends. The CDR3 loop is CASSLSDRTVVGQPQHF. The CDR3 DNA reads TGTGCCAGCAGCTTAAGCGATCGGACAGTAGTCGGTCAGCCCCAGCATTTT.

This clonotype was observed a handful of times. This chain connects TRBV20-1 to TRBJ1-4; no clear D. Germline lookup yields CDR1 DFQATT and CDR2 SNEGSKA (reference sequence). The CDR3 extends over 15 amino acids. Between the trimmed V and J ends, which lost 6 bases and 4 bases, there was a span of 18 bases. CDR3 in amino acids: CSAFPVRWYNEKLFF. The DNA of the CDR3 is TGCAGTGCCTTTCCCGTCAGGTGGTATAATGAAAAACTGTTTTTT.

This clonotype has ten or more counts. V usage is TRBV2 and J usage is TRBJ1-5, with D maybe TRBD1 (5 bases). The V gene's germline CDR1 is SNHLY and CDR2 FYNNEI. The CDR3 loop spans 13 amino acids. Trimming removed 9 bases at V and 4 bases at J, with 13 bases between. The CDR3 nucleotides read TGTGCCAGTAGACAGACGCAGAATCAGCCCCAGCATTTT. Its protein product is CASRQTQNQPQHF.

This clonotype was found many times. V gene TRBV19 combines with J gene TRBJ2-2; D not certain. The CDR3 sequence is 13 residues long. Germline-derived CDR1 and CDR2 are LNHDA and SQIVND (reference sequence). V was cut by 8 bases and J by 7 bases, with 14 bases left in between. The CDR3 region has the DNA TGTGCCAGTGCTACGTCCGGACGCGGGGAGCTGTTTTTT. Translated: CASATSGRGELFF.

This clonotype showed up just a few times. The rearrangement joins TRBV5-1 to TRBJ2-7; 7 bases align to TRBD1. Trimming removed 4 bases from V and 0 bases from J; junction bases left unmatched: 7. Germline V lookup: CDR1 SGHRS, CDR2 YFSETQ. This CDR3 comprises 15 residues. The CDR3 spells CASSEGTASSYEQYF. CDR3 coding DNA: TGCGCCAGCAGCGAAGGGACAGCCTCCTCCTACGAGCAGTACTTC.

Details on this clonotype: This may be a read error, as it is one base from a much larger clone. This sequence joins TRBV7-9 and TRBJ2-7; D gene ambiguous. The CDR3 is 14 amino acids. V shed 1 base and J shed 3 bases, with 10 bases lying between them. Looked up from germline, CDR1 is SEHNR and CDR2 is FQNEAQ (reference sequence). CDR3 protein: CASSLGTDDYEQYF. As DNA, the CDR3 is TGTGCCAGCAGCTTAGGGACCGACGACTACGAGCAGTACTTC.